This T cell receptor beta chain was sequenced in a study of cytomegalovirus exposure and HLA in healthy donors. A multiplex PCR was run with 60 Vbeta primers and 13 Jbeta primers. Repertoires were generated with immunoSEQ multiplex PCR, while TCRdb's copy carries only in-frame clones and drops some. Of about 150,000 clones in the sample, 50% to 75% were seen once. To note about this clone: Its antigen is not known.

The CDR3 is 15 residues long. Germline CDR1 LGHNA, CDR2 YNFKEQ. Trimming removed 1 base from V and 0 bases from J; junction bases left unmatched: 3. Study-wide results and limits: According to a later analysis, most TCR beta chains associated with CMV appeared HLA-restricted. Highly shared sequence variants in one cluster were likely a sequencing artifact.

The receptor comes from a woman aged 60-75 years in good health and CMV-seropositive. This chain joins TRBV4-2 and TRBJ2-7, with 7 bases lining up with TRBD2. Sequencing was carried out using PBMCs. The CDR3, as DNA: TGTGCCAGCAGCCAAGGTCCGGGAGGCTCCTACGAGCAGTACTTC. As protein: CASSQGPGGSYEQYF.